The rows below give T cell receptor beta chains drawn from one sample of a study of tumor-infiltrating lymphocytes in primary liver carcinoma. From the multiplex PCR reads, TCRdb called clonotypes with MiXCR, one entry per CDR3 protein. The sample lists 150,000 to 200,000 distinct CDR3 sequences, around four fifths occurring once. The specimen sequenced was tumor tissue from primary liver carcinoma. The receptor set was obtained from a man aged 35 to 55 with primary liver carcinoma and hepatitis B virus infection. Both conserved end residues are part of each CDR3.

TRBJ2-6	TRBV6-2/TRBV6-3	CAGSTLAGGNSGANVLTF
TRBJ2-5	TRBV11-2	CVSGPTLLAGAETQYF
TRBJ2-7	TRBV6-2/TRBV6-3	CARSLRDRVHEQYF
TRBJ2-7	TRBV6-2/TRBV6-3	CARSTPTGGRYEQYF
TRBJ2-7	TRBV28	CASSEAGQGRNEEYF
TRBJ2-6	TRBV6-1	CASNEGVHGANVLAF
TRBJ1-1	TRBV6-6	CASSIGGTTVAFF
TRBJ1-5	TRBV6-6	CASPGHDNQPQHF
TRBJ2-5	TRBV11-2	CASSLKSNPETQYF
TRBJ2-1	TRBV12-3/TRBV12-4	CASSFGRDNEHLF
TRBJ1-1	TRBV29-1	CNVEGSGLGVFF
TRBJ2-6	TRBV28	CASHVGGPGANVLTF
TRBJ2-7	TRBV29-1	CCVSLGGSGTEQYF
TRBJ2-1	TRBV5-4	CASGSSGTCNEQFF
TRBJ2-5	TRBV5-4	CANSPKDRGGETQYF
TRBJ2-3	TRBV29-1	CSAAPSTGTKYF
TRBJ1-3	TRBV6-1	CASEPGKASGNIIYF
TRBJ2-5	TRBV11-2	CASTRAGGKETHYF
TRBJ1-2	TRBV12-3/TRBV12-4	CASTPSGTNYNYTF
TRBJ1-2	TRBV12-3/TRBV12-4	CASSLQGGNYCYSF
TRBJ2-6	TRBV10-2	CAISKRGQGSSGANVLTF
TRBJ1-1	TRBV29-1	CSVDYCWGMNTEAFF
TRBJ2-5	TRBV12-3/TRBV12-4	CASSSSGRHETQYF
TRBJ1-2	TRBV6-6	CASSSRTTVYGYTF
TRBJ2-1	TRBV4-2	CTSSLTTSGRDNEQFF
TRBJ2-7	TRBV29-1	CSVRKGVYEQYF
TRBJ1-4	TRBV5-1	CVSRDTGARGEKLFF
.	TRBV11-3	CTRSLDLGVAQPQYF
TRBJ2-7	TRBV12-3/TRBV12-4	CAISYGWGDRAPFYEQYF
TRBJ2-7	TRBV4-3	CASSQDLPYEHYF
TRBJ1-2	TRBV11-2	CASSSTGGSGYTF
TRBJ2-1	TRBV7-9	CASSDSSSENNQQFF
TRBJ2-3	TRBV18	CASSPAYRDSGYF
TRBJ2-7	TRBV6-2/TRBV6-3	CASSYEVSYEQYF
TRBJ2-1	TRBV28	CASIPPKRGGYSEQFF
TRBJ2-5	TRBV28	CASSTEGSGKTQCF
TRBJ2-2	TRBV6-5	CGAGETYATGGTGELFF
TRBJ2-3	TRBV6-4	CASSPETVRTDTQYF
TRBJ2-3	TRBV6-1	CASKWGTDTQYF
TRBJ2-1	TRBV6-6	CASNYSLAGGSSSYIKQFF
TRBJ2-5	TRBV5-4	CAGRSVAGGPDTQYF
TRBJ2-7	TRBV11-2	CVSIKGVEQYF
TRBJ1-2	TRBV7-2	CASGPTGGLGYGYTF
TRBJ2-1	TRBV10-2	CARSRTNNEQFF
TRBJ1-5	TRBV10-3	CAVSESGHQPQHF
TRBJ1-3	TRBV28	CASSPGGSGNTIYF
TRBJ2-7	TRBV11-3	CASSTGQSYEQYF
TRBJ1-6	TRBV5-1	CASSFGGRSRNSPLHF
TRBJ2-1	TRBV11-2	CGSSLGSGGWCEQFF
TRBJ2-7	TRBV5-4	CTSNPDLSSSEQYF
TRBJ2-1	TRBV6-1	CASTAIGTSFAGERFF
TRBJ2-5	TRBV6-2/TRBV6-3	CASSPMAAGAETQYF
TRBJ2-3	TRBV11-3	CVSSPGGGPTDTQYF